These 21 T cell receptor beta chains were all obtained from the same sample, sequenced in a study of T cells in Graves' hyperthyroidism and ophthalmopathy. From RNA transcripts, TCR beta CDR3 regions were amplified. HTBI primers drove first-round RT-PCR of the TCR CDR3. TCRdb passed the multiplex PCR reads through MiXCR, listing each CDR3 protein once. Of approximately 200,000 distinct CDR3 sequences listed, approximately 16% are singletons. Sequences were obtained from blood. These receptors were taken from a man in his forties with Graves' hyperthyroidism.

Points on this clonotype: This may be a read error, as it is one base from a much larger clone. The CDR3 is CASSTGVSPPHF. In nucleotides, the CDR3 is TGTGCCAGCAGTACAGGGGTTTCACCCCCCCACTTT. J is TRBJ1-6 and V is TRBV12-3 or TRBV12-4; 7 nucleotides agree with TRBD1. CDR3 size: 12 residues.

In this sample, this clonotype turned up a few times. For the CDR3, the DNA is TGTGCCAGCAGCTCGGGGGGCGGGACAGGTGGAAACACCATATATTTT. Amino acids: CASSSGGGTGGNTIYF. The chain uses TRBV7-2 and TRBJ1-3, with 8 bases that match TRBD1. Germline assignment: CDR1 SGHTA and CDR2 FQGNSA. The CDR3 sequence is 16 residues long. With 4 bases clipped from V and 3 bases from J, the junction kept 8 bases outside the gene matches.

Many counts were recorded for this clonotype. This CDR3 reads CASSPGLGPSYEQYF. CDR3 coding DNA: TGTGCCAGCAGCCCCGGTTTAGGACCCTCCTACGAGCAGTACTTC. The rearrangement links TRBV3-1 to TRBJ2-7; D is undetermined. The ends were cut back, 4 bases at V and 0 bases at J, with 13 bases in the middle. CDR1 is LGHDT, CDR2 YNNKEL, per germline (reference sequence). The CDR3 is 15 residues long.

This clonotype was detected only a few times. The rearrangement links TRBV6-5 to TRBJ2-7, with D unresolved. The CDR3 has 16 residues. Trimming shortened V by 0 bases and J by 3 bases, and 15 bases separated the two germline ends. Germline CDR1 is MNHEY and CDR2 is SVGAGI. The CDR3 spells CASSYSGPQANYEQYF. CDR3 bases: TGTGCCAGCAGTTACTCAGGTCCTCAGGCGAACTACGAGCAGTACTTC.

A note on this clonotype: Since a much larger clone is just one base distant, this may be a read error. This chain uses TRBV5-1 with TRBJ1-3; 7 nucleotides line up with TRBD1. This CDR3 region has 16 residues. Looked up from germline, CDR1 is SGHRS and CDR2 is YFSETQ. CDR3 DNA sequence: TGCACCAGCAGCTTGTCGGGACAGCTCTCTGGAAACACCATATATTTT. Encoded protein: CTSSLSGQLSGNTIYF.

The genes are TRBV13 and TRBJ1-2; no reliable D call. V gave up 5 bases and J gave up 1 base, with 8 bases separating them. The germline gives CDR1 PRHDT, CDR2 FYEKMQ (reference sequence). This CDR3 has 13 residues. CDR3 nucleotides: TGTGCCAGCAGCGTTCCGTATAACTATGGCTACACCTTC. This translates into CASSVPYNYGYTF.

Many counts were recorded for this clonotype. This chain links TRBV28 with TRBJ2-5; D may correspond to TRBD1 or TRBD2 (5 bases each). The CDR3 consists of 13 residues. The ends were cut back, 3 bases at V and 6 bases at J, with 11 bases in the middle. Per the germline V gene, CDR1 is MDHEN and CDR2 is SYDVKM. The CDR3 region is CASSFGTAKTQYF. The CDR3 bases are TGTGCCAGCAGTTTTGGGACCGCGAAGACCCAGTACTTC.

This chain links TRBV14 with TRBJ2-5, with D perhaps TRBD2 (6 bases). V shed 2 bases and J shed 10 bases, with 8 bases lying between them. The CDR3 contains 11 residues. Looked up from germline, CDR1 is SGHDN and CDR2 is FVKESK. The CDR3 sequence: CASSQTGVQYF. The DNA for the CDR3 is TGTGCCAGCAGCCAAACGGGAGTCCAGTACTTC.

The sample holds many counts of this clonotype. CDR3 coding DNA: TGTGCCAGCACCACGTACGCGGGGGCCGGGGAGCAGTACTTC. This sequence encodes CASTTYAGAGEQYF. V usage is TRBV7-2 and J usage is TRBJ2-7, with a possible D match to TRBD2 (7 bases). CDR3 size: 14 residues. Looked up from germline, CDR1 is SGHTA and CDR2 is FQGNSA. V lost 7 bases, J lost 7 bases, and 20 bases lay in between.

This clonotype was counted at least ten times. The gene calls are TRBV6-1 and TRBJ1-2, with 11 bases matching TRBD1. Germline CDR1 is MNHNS and CDR2 is SASEGT. V was clipped by 8 bases and J by 4 bases; unmatched bases: 9. This CDR3 has 15 amino acids. For the CDR3, the DNA is TGTGCCAGCTCTAGAGGGACAGGGGGTAGCTATGGCTACACCTTC. Protein product: CASSRGTGGSYGYTF.

This clonotype came up many times. CDR3 region: CASTETGADTQYF. CDR3 sequence (DNA): TGTGCCAGCACCGAGACAGGGGCAGATACGCAGTATTTT. V usage is TRBV11-2 and J usage is TRBJ2-3; 8 positions agree with TRBD1. Trimming took 7 bases from V and 4 from J; bases not matched to a gene: 4. CDR3 length: 13 residues. From germline, CDR1 is SGHAT and CDR2 FQNNGV.

This clonotype has a count of ten or more. The V call is TRBV28, the J call TRBJ2-3; maybe TRBD2 (5 bases). V lost 8 bases, J lost 4 bases, and 7 bases lay in between. The CDR3 spans 11 residues. Per the germline V gene, CDR1 is MDHEN and CDR2 is SYDVKM. CDR3 in amino acids: CASGSADTQYF. Here the CDR3 DNA reads TGTGCCAGCGGTAGCGCAGATACGCAGTATTTT.

The chain links TRBV6-5 to TRBJ2-3; D possibly corresponds to TRBD2 (6 bases). Germline V gene data show CDR1 as MNHEY and CDR2 as SVGAGI. The CDR3 runs 17 residues. V lost 0 bases to trimming and J lost 1 base, with 14 bases between them. The CDR3 bases are TGTGCCAGCAGTTACTCGAAGGGCAGACTAGGCACAGATACGCAGTATTTT. Residues: CASSYSKGRLGTDTQYF.

This clonotype was counted many times. This chain links TRBV12-3 or TRBV12-4 with TRBJ1-5; D may be TRBD1 (5 bases). Trimming stripped 3 bases from V and 7 bases from J, with 10 bases between. The CDR3 contains 13 residues. The CDR3 sequence: CASSFREGQPQHF. The CDR3 region has the DNA TGTGCCAGCAGTTTCAGGGAGGGACAGCCCCAGCATTTT.

This clonotype was counted many times. The V call is TRBV3-1, the J call TRBJ1-5; TRBD1 aligns across 8 bases. Germline values: CDR1 LGHDT, CDR2 YNNKEL (reference sequence). CDR3 length equals 18 residues. With V trimmed by 3 bases and J by 0 bases, 10 bases remained unmatched. The CDR3 reads CASSQNPSGTGSNQPQHF. In nucleotides, the CDR3 is TGTGCCAGCAGCCAGAACCCATCAGGGACAGGTAGCAATCAGCCCCAGCATTTT. The complete variable domain, with remaining parts taken from reference TRBV3-1 and TRBJ1-5, reads DTAVSQTPKYLVTQMGNDKSIKCEQNLGHDTMYWYKQDSKKFLKIMFSYNNKELIINETVPNRFSPKSPDKAHLNLHINSLELGDSAVYFCASSQNPSGTGSNQPQHFGDGTRLSIL.

This clonotype was recorded many times. V is TRBV6-2 or TRBV6-3 and J is TRBJ2-1; possibly TRBD1 for D (5 bases). V was trimmed by 7 bases and J by 7 bases, leaving 17 bases between them. CDR1 is MNHEY and CDR2 is SVGEGT in the germline V gene. The CDR3 loop spans 14 amino acids. The CDR3: CASTPQGALNEQFF. CDR3 nucleotides: TGTGCCAGCACTCCCCAGGGTGCTTTGAATGAGCAGTTCTTC.

This chain links TRBV2 with TRBJ2-3, with 9 positions matching TRBD1. Germline CDR1 reads SNHLY; CDR2 reads FYNNEI. Trimming at V came to 5 bases and at J to 5 bases, leaving 5 bases not matched to a gene. This CDR3 is built from 14 residues. CDR3 in DNA: TGTGCCAGCAGTAAACAGGGGGCGGAAGATACGCAGTATTTT. Its translation: CASSKQGAEDTQYF.

A word on this clonotype: A much larger clonotype is one base distant, so this may be a read error. The V gene is TRBV4-2, the J gene TRBJ1-1; no clear D. The V end lost 4 bases, the J end lost 6 bases, and 15 bases lay between the germline ends. This CDR3 comprises 14 residues. Germline CDR1 reads LGHNA; CDR2 reads YNFKEQ. The CDR3 region is CASSRTHGSAEAFF. The CDR3, as DNA: TGTGCCAGCAGCCGCACACATGGGAGCGCTGAAGCTTTCTTT.

The chain is built from TRBV10-3 and TRBJ1-4, with a weak D call TRBD1 (5 bases). This CDR3 spans 16 amino acids. V was clipped by 1 base and J by 0 bases, with 9 bases between them. CDR1 and CDR2 from the germline V gene are ENHRY and SYGVKD. The CDR3 DNA is TGTGCCATCAGTGAGTGGGACTTTACAACTAATGAAAAACTGTTTTTT. Translating gives CAISEWDFTTNEKLFF.

This chain joins TRBV19 and TRBJ1-5, with a tentative D call TRBD1 (6 bases). Germline CDR1 and CDR2: LNHDA and SQIVND (reference sequence). The CDR3 extends over 16 amino acids. The ends were cut back, 3 bases at V and 1 base at J, with 13 bases in the middle. The CDR3 DNA is TGTGCCAGTAGTATCGGTTGGGGGGCCAGCAATCAGCCCCAGCATTTT. Amino acids: CASSIGWGASNQPQHF.

The J gene is TRBJ2-3, the V gene TRBV7-3; 9 bases agree with TRBD2. Looked up from germline, CDR1 is SGHTA and CDR2 is FQGTGA. The CDR3 totals 16 residues. The V gene end was trimmed by 2 bases and the J gene end by 2 bases; junction bases not matched to a gene: 5. In DNA, the CDR3 is TGTGCCAGCAGCTTAGGGACTAGCCAAGTCACAGATACGCAGTATTTT. This encodes CASSLGTSQVTDTQYF.